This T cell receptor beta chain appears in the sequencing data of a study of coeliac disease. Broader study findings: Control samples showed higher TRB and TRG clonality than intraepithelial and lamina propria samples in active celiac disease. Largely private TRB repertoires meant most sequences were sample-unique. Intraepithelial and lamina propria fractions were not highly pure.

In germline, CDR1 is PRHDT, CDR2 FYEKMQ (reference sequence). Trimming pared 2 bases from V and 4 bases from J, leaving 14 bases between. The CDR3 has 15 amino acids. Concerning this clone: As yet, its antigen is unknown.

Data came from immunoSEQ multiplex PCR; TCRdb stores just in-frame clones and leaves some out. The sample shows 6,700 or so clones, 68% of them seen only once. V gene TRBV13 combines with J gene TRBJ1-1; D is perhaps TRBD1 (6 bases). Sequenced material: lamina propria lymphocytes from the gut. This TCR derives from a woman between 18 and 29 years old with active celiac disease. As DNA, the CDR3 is TGTGCCAGCAGCTTATGGTCAGGGGCGCGCACTGAAGCTTTCTTT. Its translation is CASSLWSGARTEAFF.